Each of the 24 T cell receptor beta chains below was sequenced from the same sample in a study of PD-1 blockade in classical Hodgkin lymphoma. Time point specified: cycle 4 day 1 (C4D1), after six to seven weeks of nivolumab. All patients experienced relapse after autologous stem cell transplantation, and brentuximab vedotin exposure was variable. Libraries were prepared by immunoSEQ multiplex PCR; TCRdb keeps only in-frame clonotypes and omits some of them. This table has about 93,000 clones, just under 80% appearing once. The specimen was peripheral blood mononuclear cells (PBMCs), collected before the fourth cycle of nivolumab. Every receptor here comes from a human donor with classical Hodgkin lymphoma.

The rearrangement uses TRBV7-9 and TRBJ2-1, with TRBD2 identical over 8 bases. After removal of 5 bases from V and 7 bases from J, the junction contained 16 bases not matched to a gene. Germline values: CDR1 SEHNR, CDR2 FQNEAQ (reference sequence). This CDR3 contains 17 residues. In DNA, the CDR3 is TGTGCCAGCAGCCCCGAGGGACTAGTCGTTGGCGGGAATGAGCAGTTCTTC. Residues: CASSPEGLVVGGNEQFF.

The chain is built from TRBV19 and TRBJ2-5; tentative D call: TRBD2 (5 bases). Looked up from germline, CDR1 is LNHDA and CDR2 is SQIVND (reference sequence). The ends were cut back, 3 bases at V and 5 bases at J, with 13 bases in the middle. The CDR3 has 14 residues. CDR3 residues: CASSIVLGGETQYF. For the CDR3, the DNA is TGTGCCAGTAGTATCGTACTAGGCGGGGAGACCCAGTACTTC.

The genes are TRBV2 and TRBJ2-5; the D is unclear. V was shortened by 4 bases and J by 5 bases, with 11 bases between the two germline ends. The CDR3 runs 13 residues. The germline V gene encodes CDR1 SNHLY and CDR2 FYNNEI. In DNA form, the CDR3 reads TGTGCCAGCAGTGTCGCTAGTCGGGAGACCCAGTACTTC. Encoded protein: CASSVASRETQYF.

The V call is TRBV6-6, the J call TRBJ2-2; tentatively, D is TRBD1 or TRBD2 (5 bases each). From germline, CDR1 is MNHNY and CDR2 SVGAGI (reference sequence). CDR3 length: 12 residues. The CDR3 DNA sequence: TGTGCAGAACTGGGGGACACCGGGGAGCTGTTTTTT. Protein product: CAELGDTGELFF.

This clone was observed a single time. This chain joins TRBV5-6 and TRBJ1-6, with a possible D match to TRBD1 (6 bases). Germline CDR1 is SGHDT and CDR2 is YYEEEE. V was clipped by 3 bases and J by 6 bases, with 13 bases between them. The CDR3 loop spans 15 amino acids. CDR3 in amino acids: CASSSIGGVNSPLHF. Here the CDR3 DNA reads TGTGCCAGCAGCTCTATAGGGGGGGTTAATTCACCCCTCCACTTT.

This chain connects TRBV6-5 to TRBJ1-3; weak D call: TRBD1 (5 bases). Germline-derived CDR1 and CDR2 are MNHEY and SVGAGI. V was clipped by 2 bases and J by 0 bases, with 11 bases between them. The CDR3 length is 16 residues. CDR3 nucleotide sequence: TGTGCCAGCAGTTACGCGGGGGGTCCCTCTGGAAACACCATATATTTT. This codes for CASSYAGGPSGNTIYF.

This chain uses TRBV6-6 with TRBJ2-7, with D unresolved. The CDR3 extends over 11 amino acids. The germline gives CDR1 MNHNY, CDR2 SVGAGI (reference sequence). The germline V and J ends were trimmed by 6 bases and 9 bases, with 12 bases remaining between them. This CDR3 is CASSSSARQYF. The DNA of the CDR3 is TGTGCCAGCAGCTCCTCGGCTAGGCAGTACTTC.

The rearrangement joins TRBV7-8 to TRBJ2-3; D is unclear. Germline CDR1 reads SGHVS; CDR2 reads FQNEAQ. CDR3 length: 12 residues. The ends were cut back, 5 bases at V and 6 bases at J, with 9 bases in the middle. The CDR3 coding sequence is TGTGCCAGCAGCCAATCATTCGATACGCAGTATTTT. Residues: CASSQSFDTQYF. Full variable domain (outside the CDR3, taken from reference TRBV7-8 and TRBJ2-3): GAGVSQSPRYKVAKRGQDVALRCDPISGHVSLFWYQQALGQGPEFLTYFQNEAQLDKSGLPSDRFFAERPEGSVSTLKIQRTQQEDSAVYLCASSQSFDTQYFGPGTRLTVL.

The chain has TRBV7-2 and TRBJ2-1; TRBD2 agrees at 7 bases. V was clipped by 7 bases and J by 4 bases; unmatched bases: 10. There are 15 residues in the CDR3. The germline CDR1 and CDR2 sequences are SGHTA and FQGNSA. CDR3: CASNPGGSSYNEQFF. The CDR3 coding sequence is TGTGCCAGCAACCCTGGCGGGAGCTCGTACAATGAGCAGTTCTTC.

This clone was picked up many times. The chain joins TRBV2 to TRBJ2-7; unclear D gene. Germline V gives CDR1 SNHLY, CDR2 FYNNEI. V was shortened by 5 bases and J by 1 base, with 12 bases between the two germline ends. The length of the CDR3 is 14 residues. The CDR3 loop reads CASSYHGLSYEQYF. CDR3 nucleotide sequence: TGTGCCAGCAGTTATCACGGATTGTCCTACGAGCAGTACTTC.

The gene calls are TRBV11-1 and TRBJ1-4, with unresolved D. The V gene lost 5 bases and the J gene lost 8 bases, with 9 bases spanning the gap. This CDR3 has 12 amino acids. Germline lookup yields CDR1 SGHAT and CDR2 FQDESV (reference sequence). As DNA, the CDR3 is TGTGCCAGCAGCCCGGAGCTGGAAAAACTGTTTTTT. This codes for CASSPELEKLFF.

This clone has a single count. The chain links TRBV11-3 to TRBJ2-7; 7 nucleotides line up with TRBD1. There are 14 residues in the CDR3. Per the germline V gene, CDR1 is SGHNT and CDR2 is YENEEA. J was trimmed by 1 base and V by 5 bases; bases with no gene match: 5. The CDR3 region has the DNA TGTGCCAGCAGCCCCGGGACAGAGTCCTACGAGCAGTACTTC. Its protein is CASSPGTESYEQYF.

The gene calls are TRBV6-6 and TRBJ2-1; 7 nucleotides agree with TRBD1. This CDR3 is built from 14 residues. In germline, CDR1 is MNHNY, CDR2 SVGAGI (reference sequence). Unmatched junction bases numbered 2, after V lost 0 bases and J lost 6 bases. The CDR3 bases are TGTGCCAGCAGTTACTCTTGGGACAGCAATGAGCAGTTCTTC. Protein sequence: CASSYSWDSNEQFF.

About this clone itself: The sample carries other DNA sequences with the same CDR3. The rearrangement uses TRBV28 and TRBJ1-5; D gene ambiguous. Looked up from germline, CDR1 is MDHEN and CDR2 is SYDVKM. V lost 5 bases to trimming and J lost 4 bases, with 6 bases between them. The CDR3 spans 12 residues. As DNA, the CDR3 is TGTGCCAGCAGTCCCCTAAATCAGCCCCAGCATTTT. Protein: CASSPLNQPQHF.

J is TRBJ1-2 and V is TRBV18, with TRBD1 identical over 7 bases. The CDR3 sequence is 15 residues long. Trimming at V came to 6 bases and at J to 6 bases, leaving 13 bases not matched to a gene. Germline values: CDR1 KGHSH, CDR2 LQKENI. CDR3 in amino acids: CASSVGQLRVDGYTF. The CDR3 nucleotides are TGTGCCAGCTCCGTGGGACAGCTAAGGGTTGATGGCTACACCTTC.

In nucleotides, the CDR3 is TGTGCCACCAGCCTTGGTCTAGCGGGCCCTAACGCGCAGTTCTTC. Translation gives CATSLGLAGPNAQFF. The chain links TRBV15 to TRBJ2-1; 8 bases fit TRBD2. V trimming: 5 bases; J trimming: 12 bases; junction bases outside the gene matches: 15. Germline CDR1 and CDR2: LNHNV and YYDKDF (reference sequence). The CDR3 contains 15 residues.

V usage is TRBV5-4 and J usage is TRBJ2-2; D may be TRBD1 (5 bases). The CDR3 has 13 residues. Germline assignment: CDR1 SGHNT and CDR2 YYREEE (reference sequence). With 4 bases removed from V and 5 bases from J, the gap between germline ends came to 9 bases. CDR3 sequence: CASSVAGTGELFF. The CDR3 nucleotides read TGTGCCAGCAGCGTTGCAGGGACCGGGGAGCTGTTTTTT.

J is TRBJ2-5 and V is TRBV6-5, with 14 bases that match TRBD2. The trim removed 8 bases at V and 3 bases at J, leaving 5 bases unmatched. The CDR3 totals 15 residues. Germline loops: CDR1 MNHEY, CDR2 SVGAGI. The CDR3 region is CASRGTSGGKETQYF. The CDR3 bases are TGTGCCAGCCGCGGGACTAGCGGGGGCAAAGAGACCCAGTACTTC.

This clone occurred a few times. CDR3 sequence (DNA): TGTGCCAGCAGGGGGACAGGGACCCGTGAAGCTTTCTTT. This codes for CASRGTGTREAFF. The chain employs TRBV11-1 and TRBJ1-1, with 9 bases lining up with TRBD1. CDR3 length: 13 amino acids. V dropped 6 bases and J dropped 7; count of bases not matched to a gene: 6. Germline-derived CDR1 and CDR2 are SGHAT and FQDESV (reference sequence).

The chain is built from TRBV2 and TRBJ2-3, with D possibly being TRBD2 (5 bases). The germline V gene has CDR1 SNHLY and CDR2 FYNNEI. Trimming took 6 bases from V and 1 from J, leaving 20 bases between them. This CDR3 has 17 residues. CDR3 nucleotide sequence: TGTGCCAGCAGCCTAGAGGGCGGTAGCTTGGGCACAGATACGCAGTATTTT. This encodes CASSLEGGSLGTDTQYF.

This clone was observed a few times. This chain joins TRBV19 and TRBJ1-1; no definite D call. The CDR3 extends over 14 amino acids. Germline V gene lookup returns CDR1 LNHDA and CDR2 SQIVND (reference sequence). Trimming removed 1 base from V and 7 bases from J, with 13 bases in between. The CDR3 is CASSIVSGYGEAFF. The DNA of the CDR3 is TGTGCCAGTAGTATAGTTTCCGGGTATGGTGAAGCTTTCTTT.

The chain is built from TRBV28 and TRBJ2-7; D might be TRBD2 (6 bases). Trimming pared 2 bases from V and 6 bases from J, leaving 11 bases between. The CDR3 length is 13 residues. CDR1 and CDR2 (germline): MDHEN, SYDVKM. The DNA of the CDR3 is TGTGCCAGCAGTTTAACGGGGGTCCGCGAGCAGTACTTC. It is translated as CASSLTGVREQYF. Full variable domain (rest looked up from reference TRBV28 and TRBJ2-7): DVKVTQSSRYLVKRTGEKVFLECVQDMDHENMFWYRQDPGLGLRLIYFSYDVKMKEKGDIPEGYSVSREKKERFSLILESASTNQTSMYLCASSLTGVREQYFGPGTRLTVT.

The chain carries TRBV28 and TRBJ2-1; TRBD2 matches at 7 bases. V lost 5 bases, J lost 5 bases, and 6 bases stayed unmatched. Germline-derived CDR1 and CDR2 are MDHEN and SYDVKM. The CDR3 spans 14 residues. CDR3 bases: TGTGCCAGCAGTACCTCCGGGACTAACAATGAGCAGTTCTTC. It is translated as CASSTSGTNNEQFF.

A single count supports this clone. The chain combines TRBV28 with TRBJ2-5; D may be TRBD1 (5 bases). Germline V gene sequence: CDR1 MDHEN, CDR2 SYDVKM. The CDR3 sequence is 17 residues long. The germline V and J ends were trimmed by 2 bases and 0 bases, with 16 bases remaining between them. The CDR3 sequence: CASSLGARGLYQETQYF. CDR3 bases: TGTGCCAGCAGTTTAGGGGCTAGAGGTTTGTACCAAGAGACCCAGTACTTC.